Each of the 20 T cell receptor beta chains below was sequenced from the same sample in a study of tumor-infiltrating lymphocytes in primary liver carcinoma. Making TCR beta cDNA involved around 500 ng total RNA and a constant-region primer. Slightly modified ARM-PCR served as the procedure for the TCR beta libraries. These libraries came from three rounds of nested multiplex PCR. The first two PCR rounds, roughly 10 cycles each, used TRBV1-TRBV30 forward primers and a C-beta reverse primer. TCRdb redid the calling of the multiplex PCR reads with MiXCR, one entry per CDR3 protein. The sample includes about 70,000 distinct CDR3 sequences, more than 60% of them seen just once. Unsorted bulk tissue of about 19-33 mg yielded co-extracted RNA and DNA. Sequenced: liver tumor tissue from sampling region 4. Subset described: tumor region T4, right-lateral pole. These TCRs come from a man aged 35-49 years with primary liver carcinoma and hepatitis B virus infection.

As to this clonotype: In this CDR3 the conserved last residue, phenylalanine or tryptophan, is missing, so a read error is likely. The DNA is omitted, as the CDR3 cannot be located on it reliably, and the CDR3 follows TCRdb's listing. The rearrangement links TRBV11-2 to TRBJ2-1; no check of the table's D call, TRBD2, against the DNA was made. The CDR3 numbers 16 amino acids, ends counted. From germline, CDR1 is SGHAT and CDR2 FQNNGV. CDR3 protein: CASSYSSASVRGGGFS.

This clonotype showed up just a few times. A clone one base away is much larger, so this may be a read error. The CDR3: CASTPAGDSYEQYF. CDR3 nucleotides: TGTGCCAGCACCCCAGCGGGAGACTCCTACGAGCAGTACTTC. V gene TRBV6-5 combines with J gene TRBJ2-7, with 8 bases lining up with TRBD2. Germline V gene data show CDR1 as MNHEY and CDR2 as SVGAGI. This CDR3 contains 14 residues. The V gene end was trimmed by 7 bases and the J gene end by 0 bases; junction bases not matched to a gene: 5.

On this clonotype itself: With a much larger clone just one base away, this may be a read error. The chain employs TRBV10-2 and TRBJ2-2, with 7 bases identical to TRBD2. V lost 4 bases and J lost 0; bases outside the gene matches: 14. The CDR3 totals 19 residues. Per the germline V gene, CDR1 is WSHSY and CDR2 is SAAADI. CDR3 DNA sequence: TGCGCCAGCAGTGGCCCGGGACTAACGGGCCTTCCGAACACCGGGGAGCTGTTTTTT. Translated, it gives CASSGPGLTGLPNTGELFF.

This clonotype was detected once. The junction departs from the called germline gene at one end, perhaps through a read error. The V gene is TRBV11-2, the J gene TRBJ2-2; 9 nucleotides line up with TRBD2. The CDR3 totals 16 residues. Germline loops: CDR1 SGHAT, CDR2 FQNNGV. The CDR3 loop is CASSLVALAGTWEPFF. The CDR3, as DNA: TGCGCCAGCAGCTTAGTGGCGCTAGCGGGAACCTGGGAGCCGTTTTTT.

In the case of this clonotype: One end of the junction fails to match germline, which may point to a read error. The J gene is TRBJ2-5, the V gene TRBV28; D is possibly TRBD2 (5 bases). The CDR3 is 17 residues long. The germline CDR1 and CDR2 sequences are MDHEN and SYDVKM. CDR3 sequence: CASRSISRGGSQKTQYF. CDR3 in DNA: TGTGCCAGCAGATCCATTTCTAGAGGAGGCTCCCAAAAGACCCAGTACTTC. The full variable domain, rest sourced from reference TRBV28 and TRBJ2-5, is DVKVTQSSRYLVKRTGEKVFLECVQDMDHENMFWYRQDPGLGLRLIYFSYDVKMKEKGDIPEGYSVSREKKERFSLILESASTNQTSMYLCASRSISRGGSQKTQYFGPGTRLLVL.

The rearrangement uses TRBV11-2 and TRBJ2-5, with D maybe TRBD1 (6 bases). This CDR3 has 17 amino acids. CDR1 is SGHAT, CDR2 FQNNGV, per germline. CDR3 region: CVCSLVSGGSRHETQYF. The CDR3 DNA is TGTGTCTGCAGCTTAGTCAGTGGGGGCAGTCGGCATGAGACCCAGTACTTC.

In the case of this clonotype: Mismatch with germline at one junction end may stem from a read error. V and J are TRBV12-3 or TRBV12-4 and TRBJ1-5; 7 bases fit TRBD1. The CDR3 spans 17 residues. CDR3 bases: TGTGCCAGCAGTTTAGCGTGGTGGACAGGTGATAATCAGCCCAAGCATTTT. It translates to CASSLAWWTGDNQPKHF.

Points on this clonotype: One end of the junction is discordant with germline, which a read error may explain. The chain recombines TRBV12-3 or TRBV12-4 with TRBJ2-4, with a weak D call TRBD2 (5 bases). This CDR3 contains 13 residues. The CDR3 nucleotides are TGTGCCAGCAGCTTTGGAGGAAAAAACATTCATTACTTC. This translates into CASSFGGKNIHYF.

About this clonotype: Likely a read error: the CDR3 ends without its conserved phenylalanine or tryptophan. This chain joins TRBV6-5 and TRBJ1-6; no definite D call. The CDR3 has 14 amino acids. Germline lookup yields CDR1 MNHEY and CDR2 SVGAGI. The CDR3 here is CASSSIRDNSPLHS. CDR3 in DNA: TGTGCCAGCAGTTCGATCCGGGATAACTCACCCCTCCACTCT.

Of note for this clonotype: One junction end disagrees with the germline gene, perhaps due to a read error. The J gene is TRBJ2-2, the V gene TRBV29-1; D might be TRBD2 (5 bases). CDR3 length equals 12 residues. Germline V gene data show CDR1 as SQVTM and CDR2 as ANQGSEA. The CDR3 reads CSAVGNTGELLF. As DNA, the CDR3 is TGCAGCGCTGTGGGGAACACCGGGGAGCTGTTATTT.

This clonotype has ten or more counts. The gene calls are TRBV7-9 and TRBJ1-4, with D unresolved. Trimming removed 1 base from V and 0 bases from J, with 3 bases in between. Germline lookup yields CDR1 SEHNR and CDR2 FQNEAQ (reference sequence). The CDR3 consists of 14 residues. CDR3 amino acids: CASSLGTTNEKLFF. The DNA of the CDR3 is TGTGCCAGCAGCTTAGGGACAACTAATGAAAAACTGTTTTTT.

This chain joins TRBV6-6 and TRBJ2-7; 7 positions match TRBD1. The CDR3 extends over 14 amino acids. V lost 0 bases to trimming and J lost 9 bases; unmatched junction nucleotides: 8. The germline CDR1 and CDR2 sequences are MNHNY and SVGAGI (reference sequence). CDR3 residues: CASSYSGQSYVQYF. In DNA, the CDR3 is TGTGCCAGCAGTTACTCGGGACAGTCCTATGTGCAGTACTTC.

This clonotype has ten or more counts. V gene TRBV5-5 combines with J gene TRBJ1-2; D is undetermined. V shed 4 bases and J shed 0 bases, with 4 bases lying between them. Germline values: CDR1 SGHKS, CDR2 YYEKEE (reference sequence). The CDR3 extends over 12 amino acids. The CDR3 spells CASSMSNYGYTF. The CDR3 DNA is TGTGCCAGCAGCATGTCTAACTATGGCTACACCTTC.

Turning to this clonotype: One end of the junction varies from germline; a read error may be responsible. The CDR3, as DNA: TGTGCCAACAGCCTGAGGGAGACTTACGAGCAGTATTTC. It specifies CANSLRETYEQYF. This chain connects TRBV12-3 or TRBV12-4 to TRBJ2-7; D might be TRBD2 (5 bases). The CDR3 totals 13 residues.

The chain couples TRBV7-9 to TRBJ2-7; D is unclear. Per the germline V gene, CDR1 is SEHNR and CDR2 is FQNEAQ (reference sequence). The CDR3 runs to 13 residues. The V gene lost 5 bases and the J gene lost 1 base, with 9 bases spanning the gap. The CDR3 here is CASSAPRSYEQYF. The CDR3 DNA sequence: TGTGCCAGCAGCGCCCCGAGGTCCTACGAGCAGTACTTC.

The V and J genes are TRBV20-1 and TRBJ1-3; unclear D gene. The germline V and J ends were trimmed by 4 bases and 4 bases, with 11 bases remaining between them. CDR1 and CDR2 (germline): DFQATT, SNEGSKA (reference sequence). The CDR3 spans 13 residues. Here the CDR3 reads CSATTAGGNTIYF. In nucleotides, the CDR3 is TGCAGTGCTACGACCGCGGGCGGAAACACCATATATTTT.

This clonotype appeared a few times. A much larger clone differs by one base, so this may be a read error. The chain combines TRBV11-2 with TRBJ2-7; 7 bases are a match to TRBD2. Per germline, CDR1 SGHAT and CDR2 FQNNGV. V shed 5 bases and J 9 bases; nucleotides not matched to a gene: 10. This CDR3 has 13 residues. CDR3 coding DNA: TGTGCCAGCAGCGTAACGGGCGGGGGATGGCAGTACTTC. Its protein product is CASSVTGGGWQYF. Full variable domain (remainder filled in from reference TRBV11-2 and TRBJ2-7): EAGVAQSPRYKIIEKRQSVAFWCNPISGHATLYWYQQILGQGPKLLIQFQNNGVVDDSQLPKDRFSAERLKGVDSTLKIQPAKLEDSAVYLCASSVTGGGWQYFGPGTRLTVT.

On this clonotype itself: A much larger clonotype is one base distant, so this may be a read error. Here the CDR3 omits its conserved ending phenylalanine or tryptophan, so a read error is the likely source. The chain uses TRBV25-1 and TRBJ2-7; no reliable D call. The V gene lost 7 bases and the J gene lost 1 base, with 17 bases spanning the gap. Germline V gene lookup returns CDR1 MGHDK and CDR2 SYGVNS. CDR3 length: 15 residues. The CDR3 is CASTSIVDGSYEQYL. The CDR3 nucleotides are TGTGCCAGCACCTCAATAGTCGACGGATCCTACGAGCAGTACTTG.

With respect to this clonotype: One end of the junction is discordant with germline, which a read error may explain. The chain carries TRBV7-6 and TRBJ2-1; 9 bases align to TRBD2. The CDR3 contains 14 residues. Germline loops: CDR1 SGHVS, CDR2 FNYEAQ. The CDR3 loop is CASSLVAGVNEQSF. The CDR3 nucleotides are TGTGCCAGCAGCTTGGTAGCGGGAGTTAATGAGCAGTCCTTC.

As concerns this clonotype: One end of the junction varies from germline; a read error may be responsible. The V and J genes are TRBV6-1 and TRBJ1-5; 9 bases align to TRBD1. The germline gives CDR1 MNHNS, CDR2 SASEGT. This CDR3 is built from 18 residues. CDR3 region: CANRVGTGNPYSNQPQHF. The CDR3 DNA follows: TGTGCCAACAGAGTCGGGACAGGGAATCCCTATAGCAATCAACCCCAGCATTTT.